Below, 26 T cell receptor beta chains from the same sample are listed, as sequenced in a study of shared clonotypes between healthy human individuals. The table came from immunoSEQ multiplex PCR; TCRdb's copy has only in-frame clones and leaves some out. Of about 690,000 clones in the sample, about nine tenths are singletons; the top ten hold 34%. The sample taken for sequencing was memory CD8+ T cells from PBMCs. As for subset: CD45RO+ cells pooled with CCR7-negative TemRA cells. The receptors were sampled from a man between 18 and 35 years old in good health. Some clones in this sample may be carry-over from other donors' samples.

The CDR3 region is CASSLARVLGDTGELFF. The CDR3 DNA follows: TGTGCCAGCAGCTTAGCTCGGGTTCTTGGGGACACCGGGGAGCTGTTTTTT. J is TRBJ2-2 and V is TRBV7-7; D unresolved. V was pared by 0 bases and J by 3 bases, with 14 bases between. In germline, CDR1 is SSHAT, CDR2 FNYEAQ (reference sequence). This CDR3 spans 17 amino acids.

The J gene is TRBJ1-4, the V gene TRBV11-2; 10 positions match TRBD1. The CDR3 is made up of 15 amino acids. Per germline, CDR1 SGHAT and CDR2 FQNNGV. V lost 4 bases and J lost 8; bases outside the gene matches: 7. The CDR3 reads CASSSTGGRREKLFF. CDR3 DNA: TGTGCCAGCAGCTCGACAGGGGGCAGGCGGGAAAAACTGTTTTTT.

The chain recombines TRBV7-8 with TRBJ2-1; tentative D call: TRBD2 (6 bases). Germline loops: CDR1 SGHVS, CDR2 FQNEAQ. Trimming removed 1 base from V and 7 bases from J, with 14 bases in between. The CDR3 loop spans 15 amino acids. The CDR3 region is CASSLVVTSLNEQFF. The CDR3 DNA follows: TGTGCCAGCAGCTTAGTAGTGACTAGTTTAAATGAGCAGTTCTTC.

To note about this clone: Distinct nucleotide sequences in the sample also encode this CDR3. The chain has TRBV19 and TRBJ2-7; 7 bases match TRBD2. V gave up 4 bases and J gave up 4 bases; unmatched junction bases: 4. CDR1 LNHDA and CDR2 SQIVND come from the germline V gene (reference sequence). CDR3 size: 13 residues. CDR3 in amino acids: CASSRGGTYEQYF. The DNA for the CDR3 is TGTGCCAGTAGTAGGGGAGGGACGTACGAGCAGTACTTC.

V usage is TRBV28 and J usage is TRBJ1-5, with a weak D call TRBD1 (6 bases). Germline V gene sequence: CDR1 MDHEN, CDR2 SYDVKM. The CDR3 consists of 15 residues. V was clipped by 3 bases and J by 3 bases, with 12 bases between them. CDR3 loop: CASSFWTDLNQPQHF. For the CDR3, the DNA is TGTGCCAGCAGTTTTTGGACAGACCTCAATCAGCCCCAGCATTTT.

This clone was recorded once. The J gene is TRBJ1-2, the V gene TRBV25-1; D is possibly TRBD1 (6 bases). The CDR3 contains 15 residues. Germline CDR1 is MGHDK and CDR2 is SYGVNS. V lost 4 bases to trimming and J lost 5 bases, with 17 bases between them. CDR3 sequence: CASSGLLRDTYGYTF. Here the CDR3 DNA reads TGTGCCAGCAGTGGACTTCTCCGGGACACTTATGGCTACACCTTC.

The chain recombines TRBV9 with TRBJ2-7, with D perhaps TRBD1 (5 bases). The CDR3 has 14 residues. Germline V gives CDR1 SGDLS, CDR2 YYNGEE. The ends were cut back, 0 bases at V and 6 bases at J, with 13 bases in the middle. The CDR3 DNA follows: TGTGCCAGCAGCGTAGAGACAGAGACGGCCGAGCAGTACTTC. This codes for CASSVETETAEQYF.

V gene TRBV10-3 combines with J gene TRBJ2-3, with TRBD2 matching over 8 bases. The V gene end was trimmed by 2 bases and the J gene end by 5 bases; junction bases not matched to a gene: 15. This CDR3 has 18 amino acids. CDR1 ENHRY and CDR2 SYGVKD come from the germline V gene. For the CDR3, the DNA is TGTGCCATCAGTGAGCGTTCCGGGACTAGTTGGCAGGGAGATACGCAGTATTTT. Translated: CAISERSGTSWQGDTQYF.

V gene TRBV5-1 combines with J gene TRBJ1-5, with D perhaps TRBD1 (5 bases). Germline values: CDR1 SGHRS, CDR2 YFSETQ. Trimming cost V 4 bases and J 6 bases, with 14 bases left between them. This CDR3 is built from 14 residues. CDR3 sequence reads: CASSPDISGQPQHF. CDR3 sequence (DNA): TGCGCCAGCAGCCCGGACATCTCGGGTCAGCCCCAGCATTTT.

V usage is TRBV30 and J usage is TRBJ1-5, with no clear D. Deletions cut 2 bases from V and 0 bases from J, with 5 bases between. CDR3 length: 13 residues. Germline assignment: CDR1 GTSNPN and CDR2 SVGIG (reference sequence). This CDR3 reads CAWSQTSNQPQHF. The CDR3 region has the DNA TGTGCCTGGAGTCAGACTAGCAATCAGCCCCAGCATTTT.

The chain joins TRBV19 to TRBJ1-4, with TRBD1 matching 7 bases. Germline values: CDR1 LNHDA, CDR2 SQIVND (reference sequence). V lost 3 bases, J lost 8 bases, and 15 bases stayed unmatched. The CDR3 runs to 17 residues. The CDR3 loop reads CASSIAGQSTEEEKLFF. The CDR3 DNA is TGTGCCAGTAGTATCGCGGGACAGTCAACGGAGGAGGAAAAACTGTTTTTT.

This clone was found a few times. The chain combines TRBV28 with TRBJ1-2; a weak D match, TRBD1 (5 bases). The CDR3 runs 13 residues. With 6 bases removed from V and 8 bases from J, the gap between germline ends came to 16 bases. CDR1 and CDR2 (germline): MDHEN, SYDVKM. This CDR3 reads CASRLLRALGYTF. The DNA of the CDR3 is TGTGCCAGCAGGCTTCTCAGGGCCTTAGGCTACACCTTC.

This sequence joins TRBV10-1 and TRBJ2-5; 9 bases are a match to TRBD1. V trimming: 5 bases; J trimming: 5 bases; junction bases outside the gene matches: 6. CDR1 is WNHNN and CDR2 is SYGVQD in the germline V gene (reference sequence). The CDR3 is 14 amino acids. For the CDR3, the DNA is TGCGCCAGCAGTAGGGACAGGGTCCAGGAGACCCAGTACTTC. It is translated as CASSRDRVQETQYF.

The chain employs TRBV9 and TRBJ2-7; unclear D gene. This CDR3 has 13 amino acids. V was shortened by 3 bases and J by 0 bases, with 7 bases between the two germline ends. CDR1 and CDR2 from the germline V gene are SGDLS and YYNGEE. CDR3 DNA: TGTGCCAGCAGCGGCATAAGCTCCTACGAGCAGTACTTC. This translates into CASSGISSYEQYF. The full variable domain, its missing parts supplied by reference TRBV9 and TRBJ2-7, is DSGVTQTPKHLITATGQRVTLRCSPRSGDLSVYWYQQSLDQGLQFLIQYYNGEERAKGNILERFSAQQFPDLHSELNLSSLELGDSALYFCASSGISSYEQYFGPGTRLTVT.

Of note for this clone: This sample includes further DNA sequences coding for the same CDR3. The genes are TRBV27 and TRBJ1-3; a weak D match, TRBD1 (6 bases). This CDR3 contains 15 residues. Germline V lookup: CDR1 MNHEY, CDR2 SMNVEV (reference sequence). V was cut by 0 bases and J by 2 bases, with 8 bases left in between. CDR3 in DNA: TGTGCCAGCAGTTTATCACGGGGGCCTGGAAACACCATATATTTT. Translation gives CASSLSRGPGNTIYF.

The rearrangement uses TRBV7-9 and TRBJ2-2; D ambiguous. CDR1 and CDR2 (germline): SEHNR, FQNEAQ (reference sequence). The CDR3 sequence is 10 residues long. V lost 7 bases to trimming and J lost 7 bases, with 4 bases between them. In DNA form, the CDR3 reads TGTGCCAGCAAGGTCGGGGAGCTGTTTTTT. Its translation: CASKVGELFF.

J is TRBJ2-7 and V is TRBV5-1; 10 nucleotides align to TRBD1. Germline CDR1 and CDR2: SGHRS and YFSETQ. The V gene end was trimmed by 4 bases and the J gene end by 4 bases; junction bases not matched to a gene: 8. The CDR3 extends over 15 amino acids. CDR3 loop: CASSTWTGGRYEQYF. In DNA, the CDR3 is TGCGCCAGCAGCACCTGGACAGGGGGTAGGTACGAGCAGTACTTC.

As regards this clone: Its ends do not fully match the called genes, so a read error is possible. Other DNA sequences in this specimen translate into the identical CDR3. V is TRBV28 and J is TRBJ2-7; D might be TRBD2 (6 bases). This CDR3 spans 15 amino acids. CDR1 and CDR2 from the germline V gene are MDHEN and SYDVKM. The CDR3 bases are TGCGCCAGCAGTTCCCGCGCGGGATCCTCCTACGAGCAGTACTTC. Its translation is CASSSRAGSSYEQYF. The variable domain in full, completed from reference TRBV28 and TRBJ2-7, reads DVKVTQSSRYLVKRTGEKVFLECVQDMDHENMFWYRQDPGLGLRLIYFSYDVKMKEKGDIPEGYSVSREKKERFSLILESASTNQTSMYLCASSSRAGSSYEQYFGPGTRLTVT.

CDR3: CAISDLTSWDNEQFF. Written as DNA, the CDR3 is TGTGCCATCAGTGACCTAACGAGTTGGGACAATGAGCAGTTCTTC. The chain is built from TRBV10-3 and TRBJ2-1; D uncertain. Germline V gene data show CDR1 as ENHRY and CDR2 as SYGVKD. This CDR3 spans 15 amino acids. Deletions cut 3 bases from V and 5 bases from J, with 14 bases between.

This chain joins TRBV25-1 and TRBJ1-1; D is uncertain. In germline, CDR1 is MGHDK, CDR2 SYGVNS. There are 12 residues in the CDR3. Trimming took 3 bases from V and 8 from J, leaving 10 bases between them. CDR3 region: CASSDVQLEAFF. CDR3 nucleotide sequence: TGTGCCAGCAGTGACGTCCAGCTAGAAGCTTTCTTT. Complete variable domain (other parts from reference TRBV25-1 and TRBJ1-1): EADIYQTPRYLVIGTGKKITLECSQTMGHDKMYWYQQDPGMELHLIHYSYGVNSTEKGDLSSESTVSRIRTEHFPLTLESARPSHTSQYLCASSDVQLEAFFGQGTRLTVV.

This clone was seen once. A clone one base away is much larger, so this may be a read error. The gene calls are TRBV6-7 and TRBJ2-2; D gene uncertain. TRBV6-7 is an ORF, and what it does is uncertain. Trimming pared 2 bases from V and 4 bases from J, leaving 2 bases between. This CDR3 is built from 12 residues. CDR3 DNA: TGTGCCAGCAGTTACAGCACCGGGGAGCTGTTTTTT. It specifies CASSYSTGELFF.

This chain joins TRBV7-2 and TRBJ1-2; D is ambiguous. CDR1 and CDR2 from the germline V gene are SGHTA and FQGNSA. V was pared by 0 bases and J by 1 base, with 6 bases between. CDR3 length equals 14 residues. The CDR3 spells CASSLAVLNYGYTF. Written as DNA, the CDR3 is TGTGCCAGCAGCTTAGCCGTACTTAACTATGGCTACACCTTC.

This chain links TRBV5-4 with TRBJ2-3; 9 bases agree with TRBD2. The CDR3 consists of 17 residues. With V trimmed by 4 bases and J by 0 bases, 9 bases remained unmatched. The V gene's germline CDR1 is SGHNT and CDR2 YYREEE (reference sequence). The CDR3 sequence: CASSLLIAGESTDTQYF. CDR3 nucleotide sequence: TGTGCCAGCAGCCTTTTAATAGCGGGAGAGAGCACAGATACGCAGTATTTT.

This sequence joins TRBV6-5 and TRBJ1-2; D remains unclear. The CDR3 is 12 residues long. The germline gives CDR1 MNHEY, CDR2 SVGAGI. The V gene lost 2 bases and the J gene lost 6 bases, with 7 bases spanning the gap. The CDR3 coding sequence is TGTGCCAGCAGTTACGCCGTCGATGGCTACACCTTC. Translating gives CASSYAVDGYTF.

This rearrangement joins TRBV27 to TRBJ2-5; TRBD2 is a possible D gene (5 bases). This CDR3 is 16 amino acids long. Trimming removed 0 bases at V and 4 bases at J, with 15 bases between. CDR1 is MNHEY, CDR2 SMNVEV, per germline (reference sequence). The chain's CDR3 is CASSLSTGLPSETQYF. CDR3 bases: TGTGCCAGCAGTTTATCCACGGGGTTACCCTCAGAGACCCAGTACTTC.

The chain uses TRBV29-1 and TRBJ2-7; the match to TRBD2 covers 7 bases. CDR1 SQVTM and CDR2 ANQGSEA come from the germline V gene. V was clipped by 6 bases and J by 0 bases; unmatched bases: 8. The CDR3 spans 14 residues. The CDR3 sequence is CSVSSRGSSYEQYF. The CDR3 nucleotides read TGCAGCGTCTCATCACGCGGGAGCTCCTACGAGCAGTACTTC.